The sequence of this TCR beta chain was determined in a study of Graves' ophthalmopathy and Graves' hyperthyroidism. Pregnancy or lactation, uncontrolled infections and other autoimmune diseases were grounds for excluding patients. V lost 0 bases, J lost 8 bases, and 11 bases lay in between. There are 13 residues in the CDR3. Germline V gene sequence: CDR1 SGHRS, CDR2 YFSETQ. The sequenced template was RNA, covering the TCR beta CDR3 region. Second-round multiplex PCR came after first-round RT-PCR with HTBI primers. TCRdb processed the multiplex PCR reads anew with MiXCR; each CDR3 protein has one entry. The sample holds over 650,000 distinct CDR3 sequences, about 40% seen once.

The sequence came from an adult man with Graves' ophthalmopathy. Sequenced: peripheral blood. V and J are TRBV5-1 and TRBJ1-2; D remains ambiguous. The CDR3 here is CASSLDGPVGYTF. CDR3 DNA: TGCGCCAGCAGCTTGGACGGTCCGGTCGGCTACACCTTC.